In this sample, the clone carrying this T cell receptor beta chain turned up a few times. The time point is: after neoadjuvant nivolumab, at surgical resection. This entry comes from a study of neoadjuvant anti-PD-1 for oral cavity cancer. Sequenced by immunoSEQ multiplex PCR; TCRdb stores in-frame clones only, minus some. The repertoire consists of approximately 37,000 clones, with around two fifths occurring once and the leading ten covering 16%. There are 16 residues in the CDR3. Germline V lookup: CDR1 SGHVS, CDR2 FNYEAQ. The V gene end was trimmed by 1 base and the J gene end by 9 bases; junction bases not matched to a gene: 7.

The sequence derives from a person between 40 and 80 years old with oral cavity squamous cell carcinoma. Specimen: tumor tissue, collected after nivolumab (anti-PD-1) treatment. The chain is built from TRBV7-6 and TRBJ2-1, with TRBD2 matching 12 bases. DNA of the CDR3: TGTGCCAGCAGCTTAGAGACTAGCGGGGGATTAGGTGAGCAGTTCTTC. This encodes CASSLETSGGLGEQFF. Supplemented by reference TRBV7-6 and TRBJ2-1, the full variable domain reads GAGVSQSPRYKVTKRGQDVALRCDPISGHVSLYWYRQALGQGPEFLTYFNYEAQQDKSGLPNDRFSAERPEGSISTLTIQRTEQRDSAMYRCASSLETSGGLGEQFFGPGTRLTVL.